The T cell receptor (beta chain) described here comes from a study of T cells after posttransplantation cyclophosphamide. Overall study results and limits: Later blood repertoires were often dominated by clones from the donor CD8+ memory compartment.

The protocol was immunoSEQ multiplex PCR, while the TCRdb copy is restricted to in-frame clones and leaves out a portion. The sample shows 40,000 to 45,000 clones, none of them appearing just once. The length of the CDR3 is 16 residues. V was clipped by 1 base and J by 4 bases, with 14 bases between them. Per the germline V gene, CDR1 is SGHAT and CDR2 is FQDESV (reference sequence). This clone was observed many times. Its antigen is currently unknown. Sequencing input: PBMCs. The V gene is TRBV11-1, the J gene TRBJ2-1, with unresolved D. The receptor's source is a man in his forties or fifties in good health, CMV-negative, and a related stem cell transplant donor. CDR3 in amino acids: CASSLERSNPYNEQFF. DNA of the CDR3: TGTGCCAGCAGCTTAGAAAGGAGCAACCCATACAATGAGCAGTTCTTC.